The entry below gives a single TCR beta chain sequence along with its context. The data originate from a study of tumor T cells in aggressive B-cell lymphoma. TCRdb's copy holds only in-frame clones and misses some; the assay was immunoSEQ multiplex PCR. The repertoire holds around 2,600 clones, with approximately 80% as singletons. Trimming took 0 bases from V and 5 from J, leaving 11 bases between them. The CDR3 spans 14 residues. Germline V gene lookup returns CDR1 SGHRS and CDR2 YFSETQ. This clonotype was sampled from an adult with diffuse large B cell lymphoma. V gene TRBV5-1 combines with J gene TRBJ1-1, with D possibly matching TRBD1 (5 bases). The sequencing input was tumor tissue. The CDR3 region has the DNA TGCGCCAGCAGCTTGGGGGGGGTTGGGACTGAAGCTTTCTTT. This encodes CASSLGGVGTEAFF.